The 30 T cell receptor beta chains below all came from one sample that was sequenced in a study of OX40 agonist ivuxolimab in advanced cancers. Clones were read by immunoSEQ multiplex PCR, and TCRdb kept only the in-frame ones, dropping some. The sample holds roughly 64,000 clones, around 84% seen once. The specimen comprised CD4+ or CD8+ T cells sorted from blood, sampled in a trial of the OX40 agonist ivuxolimab. These receptors were taken from an adult with an advanced solid tumor such as melanoma, head and neck, liver or kidney cancer.

The V gene is TRBV28, the J gene TRBJ1-5, with D possibly being TRBD1 (5 bases). V was trimmed by 3 bases and J by 2 bases, leaving 11 bases between them. Germline values: CDR1 MDHEN, CDR2 SYDVKM. CDR3 size: 15 residues. The CDR3 loop is CASSFGGVGNQPQHF. DNA of the CDR3: TGTGCCAGCAGTTTCGGGGGAGTCGGCAATCAGCCCCAGCATTTT. Combining the CDR3 with reference TRBV28 and TRBJ1-5 gives the whole variable domain DVKVTQSSRYLVKRTGEKVFLECVQDMDHENMFWYRQDPGLGLRLIYFSYDVKMKEKGDIPEGYSVSREKKERFSLILESASTNQTSMYLCASSFGGVGNQPQHFGDGTRLSIL.

The chain carries TRBV18 and TRBJ2-5; the D is unclear. The length of the CDR3 is 13 residues. Trimming took off 4 bases at V and 3 bases at J, with 9 bases between the two ends. Germline loops: CDR1 KGHSH, CDR2 LQKENI. For the CDR3, the DNA is TGTGCCAGCTCACTTGTAACCGAAGAGACCCAGTACTTC. Amino acids: CASSLVTEETQYF. Combining the CDR3 with reference TRBV18 and TRBJ2-5 gives the whole variable domain NAGVMQNPRHLVRRRGQEARLRCSPMKGHSHVYWYRQLPEEGLKFMVYLQKENIIDESGMPKERFSAEFPKEGPSILRIQQVVRGDSAAYFCASSLVTEETQYFGPGTRLLVL.

The V call is TRBV5-5, the J call TRBJ2-7; D call uncertain. The CDR3 loop spans 13 amino acids. CDR1 is SGHKS and CDR2 is YYEKEE in the germline V gene (reference sequence). V was cut by 2 bases and J by 2 bases, with 8 bases left in between. The CDR3 nucleotides are TGTGCCAGCAGCTTTGAGACCCCCTACGAGCAGTACTTC. Its protein product is CASSFETPYEQYF.

V and J are TRBV30 and TRBJ2-6; 12 nucleotides agree with TRBD1. This CDR3 is built from 17 residues. CDR1 and CDR2 (germline): GTSNPN, SVGIG (reference sequence). After removal of 5 bases from V and 4 bases from J, the junction contained 9 bases not matched to a gene. The CDR3 sequence is CAWVRDRGRTGANVLTF. The CDR3 DNA follows: TGTGCCTGGGTCCGGGACAGGGGGCGGACAGGGGCCAACGTCCTGACTTTC.

This chain uses TRBV6-1 with TRBJ1-1; no reliable D call. This CDR3 has 14 amino acids. V gave up 1 base and J gave up 4 bases, with 10 bases separating them. Looked up from germline, CDR1 is MNHNS and CDR2 is SASEGT. The CDR3 is CASSEEALVTEAFF. CDR3 coding DNA: TGTGCCAGCAGTGAAGAAGCCTTAGTCACTGAAGCTTTCTTT.

V usage is TRBV7-9 and J usage is TRBJ2-6; no definite D call. CDR1 and CDR2 from the germline V gene are SEHNR and FQNEAQ (reference sequence). Trimming removed 1 base from V and 4 bases from J, with 8 bases in between. The CDR3 spans 15 residues. The CDR3 loop is CASSLVIPGANVLTF. Here the CDR3 DNA reads TGTGCCAGCAGCTTAGTAATCCCCGGGGCCAACGTCCTGACTTTC.

For the CDR3, the DNA is TGTGCCAGCAGGCTACAGGGTACAGATACGCAGTATTTT. Residues: CASRLQGTDTQYF. The chain uses TRBV5-4 and TRBJ2-3; a weak D match, TRBD1 (6 bases). The germline V and J ends were trimmed by 5 bases and 3 bases, with 10 bases remaining between them. The CDR3 runs to 13 residues. Germline CDR1 SGHNT, CDR2 YYREEE (reference sequence).

For this clone: Different DNA sequences within this sample yield the same CDR3. This sequence joins TRBV5-1 and TRBJ2-3; D is uncertain. The CDR3 is 13 residues long. The V gene lost 0 bases and the J gene lost 6 bases, with 8 bases spanning the gap. CDR1 and CDR2 (germline): SGHRS, YFSETQ. The CDR3, as DNA: TGCGCCAGCAGCTTGGTAGGTGGTGATACGCAGTATTTT. This gives the protein CASSLVGGDTQYF.

The rearrangement uses TRBV6-5 and TRBJ1-4; D gene uncertain. Germline V gene data show CDR1 as MNHEY and CDR2 as SVGAGI. This CDR3 region has 15 residues. V gave up 1 base and J gave up 4 bases, with 10 bases separating them. The CDR3 DNA follows: TGTGCCAGCAGTTACTACGGCGGCCATAATGAAAAACTGTTTTTT. Its translation is CASSYYGGHNEKLFF.

The DNA for the CDR3 is TGTGCCAGCAGCACGACACAGGGGGCGCAAGGCTACACCTTC. It codes for CASSTTQGAQGYTF. The genes are TRBV7-3 and TRBJ1-2, with 9 nucleotides matching TRBD1. V lost 5 bases and J lost 8; bases outside the gene matches: 9. The CDR3 length is 14 residues. Germline values: CDR1 SGHTA, CDR2 FQGTGA.

The chain recombines TRBV18 with TRBJ1-2; 9 bases match TRBD1. V trimming: 4 bases; J trimming: 2 bases; junction bases outside the gene matches: 2. CDR3 length equals 14 residues. Germline loops: CDR1 KGHSH, CDR2 LQKENI. The CDR3 sequence is CASSRTGENYGYTF. CDR3 DNA: TGTGCCAGCTCACGGACAGGGGAGAACTATGGCTACACCTTC.

This clone was detected only once. The chain has TRBV7-2 and TRBJ2-3; D not certain. The CDR3 spans 14 residues. The germline CDR1 and CDR2 sequences are SGHTA and FQGNSA. The ends were cut back, 1 base at V and 4 bases at J, with 9 bases in the middle. This chain's CDR3 is CASSLVLPADTQYF. The CDR3, as DNA: TGTGCCAGCAGCTTAGTCCTCCCCGCAGATACGCAGTATTTT.

The rearrangement uses TRBV4-2 and TRBJ1-2; 7 bases are a match to TRBD1. CDR3 length: 15 residues. J lost 2 bases, V lost 5 bases, and 8 bases had no gene match. Germline assignment: CDR1 LGHNA and CDR2 YNFKEQ. CDR3 amino acids: CASSSGQEFNYGYTF. The CDR3 DNA reads as TGTGCCAGCAGCTCCGGACAGGAGTTCAACTATGGCTACACCTTC.

The CDR3 coding sequence is TGTGCCTGGAGTCCCAAACAGGGGGCGAGGACTGAAGCTTTCTTT. As protein: CAWSPKQGARTEAFF. V and J are TRBV30 and TRBJ1-1; 9 nucleotides match TRBD1. CDR3 length: 15 residues. Germline CDR1 and CDR2: GTSNPN and SVGIG (reference sequence). Trimming cost V 2 bases and J 5 bases; bases outside gene matches: 9.

The chain carries TRBV9 and TRBJ1-1; 7 nucleotides line up with TRBD1. Germline lookup yields CDR1 SGDLS and CDR2 YYNGEE. J was trimmed by 5 bases and V by 4 bases; bases with no gene match: 8. The length of the CDR3 is 14 residues. CDR3 nucleotides: TGTGCCAGCAGCCCCCGACAGGGCCAGACTGAAGCTTTCTTT. This sequence encodes CASSPRQGQTEAFF.

The chain carries TRBV30 and TRBJ2-7; no definite D call. Germline V lookup: CDR1 GTSNPN, CDR2 SVGIG (reference sequence). The length of the CDR3 is 13 residues. V shed 4 bases and J shed 0 bases, with 10 bases lying between them. CDR3 nucleotide sequence: TGTGCCTGGACCACCATACGCTCCTACGAGCAGTACTTC. Translated: CAWTTIRSYEQYF.

The chain employs TRBV30 and TRBJ2-7; D is perhaps TRBD1 (5 bases). The V gene lost 5 bases and the J gene lost 3 bases, with 8 bases spanning the gap. CDR1 and CDR2 from the germline V gene are GTSNPN and SVGIG (reference sequence). The CDR3 runs to 11 residues. CDR3 in DNA: TGTGCCTGGGGTAGGGGCTACGAGCAGTACTTC. Amino acid sequence: CAWGRGYEQYF.

The chain's CDR3 is CASSSGTSGVRDTQYF. In DNA form, the CDR3 reads TGTGCCAGCAGCTCTGGGACTAGCGGGGTCCGGGATACGCAGTATTTT. The rearrangement links TRBV11-3 to TRBJ2-3; 13 bases fit TRBD2. In germline, CDR1 is SGHNT, CDR2 YENEEA. J was trimmed by 6 bases and V by 4 bases; bases with no gene match: 7. The CDR3 consists of 16 residues.

V usage is TRBV4-1 and J usage is TRBJ2-2; 11 positions agree with TRBD2. This CDR3 is built from 15 residues. With V trimmed by 1 base and J by 7 bases, 2 bases remained unmatched. Germline V gene sequence: CDR1 MGHRA, CDR2 YSYEKL. The CDR3 here is CASSQGLAGFGELFF. CDR3 bases: TGCGCCAGCAGCCAAGGACTAGCGGGGTTCGGGGAGCTGTTTTTT.

This chain links TRBV7-2 with TRBJ2-7; D is possibly TRBD2 (6 bases). Germline lookup yields CDR1 SGHTA and CDR2 FQGNSA. Trimming removed 2 bases from V and 5 bases from J, with 28 bases in between. The length of the CDR3 is 19 residues. The CDR3 DNA reads TGTGCCAGCAGCTTAAGTCTCGGCGGTCCGGGACTCCCTTGGAACGAGCAGTACTTC. As protein: CASSLSLGGPGLPWNEQYF.

This chain uses TRBV6-1 with TRBJ1-2, with D unresolved. CDR3 size: 11 residues. Looked up from germline, CDR1 is MNHNS and CDR2 is SASEGT. Trimming took 8 bases from V and 4 from J, leaving 8 bases between them. The CDR3 region is CASGLGYGYTF. The DNA of the CDR3 is TGTGCCAGCGGTCTTGGCTATGGCTACACCTTC.

The V call is TRBV19, the J call TRBJ1-4; TRBD1 aligns across 8 bases. After removal of 5 bases from V and 4 bases from J, the junction contained 6 bases not matched to a gene. Germline assignment: CDR1 LNHDA and CDR2 SQIVND (reference sequence). CDR3 length: 15 amino acids. The CDR3 protein is CASSVQGAFNEKLFF. CDR3 coding DNA: TGTGCCAGTAGTGTCCAGGGGGCGTTTAATGAAAAACTGTTTTTT. The full variable domain, with the rest looked up from reference TRBV19 and TRBJ1-4, is DGGITQSPKYLFRKEGQNVTLSCEQNLNHDAMYWYRQDPGQGLRLIYYSQIVNDFQKGDIAEGYSVSREKKESFPLTVTSAQKNPTAFYLCASSVQGAFNEKLFFGSGTQLSVL.

The sample holds a few counts of this clone. V is TRBV5-1 and J is TRBJ2-5, with TRBD2 matching over 9 bases. V shed 4 bases and J 5 bases; nucleotides not matched to a gene: 6. This CDR3 is 14 amino acids long. CDR1 and CDR2 from the germline V gene are SGHRS and YFSETQ. This CDR3 is CASSNGLARETQYF. DNA of the CDR3: TGCGCCAGCAGCAACGGACTAGCGAGGGAGACCCAGTACTTC. The variable domain in full, with the rest retrieved from reference TRBV5-1 and TRBJ2-5, is KAGVTQTPRYLIKTRGQQVTLSCSPISGHRSVSWYQQTPGQGLQFLFEYFSETQRNKGNFPGRFSGRQFSNSRSEMNVSTLELGDSALYLCASSNGLARETQYFGPGTRLLVL.

V and J are TRBV7-2 and TRBJ1-1; no reliable D call. From germline, CDR1 is SGHTA and CDR2 FQGNSA. V was cut by 3 bases and J by 7 bases, with 9 bases left in between. The CDR3 totals 12 residues. CDR3 protein: CASSLSVGEAFF. CDR3 sequence (DNA): TGTGCCAGCAGCTTGTCGGTTGGTGAAGCTTTCTTT.

This clone was seen a single time. The rearrangement links TRBV15 to TRBJ1-2, with D tentatively TRBD1 (6 bases). Germline V gives CDR1 LNHNV, CDR2 YYDKDF (reference sequence). The CDR3 is 16 residues long. V was cut by 0 bases and J by 4 bases, with 15 bases left in between. CDR3 sequence reads: CATSRDRVGGGYGYTF. CDR3 DNA: TGTGCCACCAGCAGAGATCGGGTTGGGGGCGGCTATGGCTACACCTTC.

The chain uses TRBV28 and TRBJ1-2; D gene ambiguous. CDR1 is MDHEN, CDR2 SYDVKM, per germline. CDR3 size: 12 residues. V lost 2 bases and J 8 bases, leaving 9 bases between the germline ends. DNA for the CDR3: TGTGCCAGCAGTTTAAAGCAGAGGGGCTACACCTTC. Residues: CASSLKQRGYTF.

This rearrangement joins TRBV19 to TRBJ1-5; D is perhaps TRBD1 (6 bases). The CDR3 length is 14 residues. Looked up from germline, CDR1 is LNHDA and CDR2 is SQIVND (reference sequence). V lost 5 bases, J lost 7 bases, and 15 bases lay in between. The CDR3 DNA sequence: TGTGCCAGTAGTCCCTGGGGGGCGGAACAGCCCCAGCATTTT. This translates into CASSPWGAEQPQHF.

V and J are TRBV7-3 and TRBJ2-7; no clear D gene. The CDR3 consists of 13 residues. Germline assignment: CDR1 SGHTA and CDR2 FQGTGA. Trimming stripped 3 bases from V and 2 bases from J, with 8 bases between. This chain's CDR3 is CASSLPSTYEQYF. In DNA form, the CDR3 reads TGTGCCAGCAGCTTGCCAAGCACCTACGAGCAGTACTTC. The full variable domain, with the rest looked up from reference TRBV7-3 and TRBJ2-7, is GAGVSQTPSNKVTEKGKYVELRCDPISGHTALYWYRQSLGQGPEFLIYFQGTGAADDSGLPNDRFFAVRPEGSVSTLKIQRTERGDSAVYLCASSLPSTYEQYFGPGTRLTVT.

CDR3 region: CASSRDRHQETQYF. DNA for the CDR3: TGTGCCAGCAGCCGGGACAGACACCAAGAGACCCAGTACTTC. This rearrangement joins TRBV5-6 to TRBJ2-5, with TRBD1 matching 7 bases. Trimming took 4 bases from V and 0 from J; bases not matched to a gene: 3. CDR3 length: 14 amino acids. Germline V gene data show CDR1 as SGHDT and CDR2 as YYEEEE.

The chain is built from TRBV27 and TRBJ1-1, with 7 bases aligning to TRBD1. V gave up 5 bases and J gave up 2 bases; unmatched junction bases: 11. The CDR3 runs 16 residues. Germline assignment: CDR1 MNHEY and CDR2 SMNVEV (reference sequence). This CDR3 reads CASSPYPGTVNTEAFF. The CDR3 DNA follows: TGTGCCAGCAGTCCTTACCCCGGGACAGTTAACACTGAAGCTTTCTTT.